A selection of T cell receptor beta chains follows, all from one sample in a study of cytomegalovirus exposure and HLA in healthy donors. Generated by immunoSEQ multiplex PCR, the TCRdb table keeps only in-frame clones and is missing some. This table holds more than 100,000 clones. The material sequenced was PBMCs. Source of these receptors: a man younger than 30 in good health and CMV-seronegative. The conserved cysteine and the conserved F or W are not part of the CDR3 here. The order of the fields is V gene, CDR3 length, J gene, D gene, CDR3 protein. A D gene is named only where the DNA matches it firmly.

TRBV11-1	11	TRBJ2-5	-	ASSEGFRETQY
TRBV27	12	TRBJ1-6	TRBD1	ASSSGQGLSPLH
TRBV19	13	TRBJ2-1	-	ASSIDHSPGNEQF
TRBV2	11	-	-	ASSGGETYEQY
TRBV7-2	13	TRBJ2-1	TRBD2	ASSSATGLAQEQF
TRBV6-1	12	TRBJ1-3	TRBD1	ASSSTGGIDTIY
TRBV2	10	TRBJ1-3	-	ASSAGRNTIY
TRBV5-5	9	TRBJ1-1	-	ASSPGIEAF
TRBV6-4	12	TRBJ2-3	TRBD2	ASSEAGGTDTQY
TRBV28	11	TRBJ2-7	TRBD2	ASLGRGTYEQY
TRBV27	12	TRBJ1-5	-	ASSFRGEGQPQH
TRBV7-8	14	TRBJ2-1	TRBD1	ASSLSGTGTYNEQF
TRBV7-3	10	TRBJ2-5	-	ASSFYGETQY
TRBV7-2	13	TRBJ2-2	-	ASSSRPWGAGELF
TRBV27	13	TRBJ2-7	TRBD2	ASSPGGAGENEQY
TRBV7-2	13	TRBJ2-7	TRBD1	ASSKTGSLSYEQY
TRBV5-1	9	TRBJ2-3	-	ASRRGDTQY
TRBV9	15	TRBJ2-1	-	ASSYSNRDSRNREQF
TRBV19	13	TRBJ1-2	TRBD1	ASQPGAGGLYGYT
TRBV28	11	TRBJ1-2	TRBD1	ASSLGGQGGYT
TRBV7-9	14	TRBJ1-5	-	ASSPQGTPSNQPQH
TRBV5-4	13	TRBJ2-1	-	ASRHEWSSYNEQF
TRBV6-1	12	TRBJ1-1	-	ASTEGLKNTEAF
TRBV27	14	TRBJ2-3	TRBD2	ASSFWTSGRTDTQY
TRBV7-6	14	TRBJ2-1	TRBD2	ASSLEISGIPAEQF
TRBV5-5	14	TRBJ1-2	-	ASSLAAGLFDYGYT
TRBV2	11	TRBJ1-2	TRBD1	ASFRTGDYGYT
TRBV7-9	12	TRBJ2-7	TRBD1	ASSGQGRPYEQY
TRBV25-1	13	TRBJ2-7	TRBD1	ASSEWDRGRGEQY
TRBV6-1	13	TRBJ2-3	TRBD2	ASSASSGGSDTQY
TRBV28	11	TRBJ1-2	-	ASSWGVDYGYT
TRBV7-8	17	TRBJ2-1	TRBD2	ASSSKTSGRGVGGDEQF
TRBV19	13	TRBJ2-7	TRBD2	ASSISGGRFDEQY
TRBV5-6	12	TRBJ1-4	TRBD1	ASSPTGGGEKLF
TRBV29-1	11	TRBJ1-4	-	SGRDSINEKLF
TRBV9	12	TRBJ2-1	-	ASSVVSQGGEQF
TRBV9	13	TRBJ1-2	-	ASSRLDGGVSGYT
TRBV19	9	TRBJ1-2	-	ASSILGGYT
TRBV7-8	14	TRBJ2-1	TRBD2	ASRPKRGDSYNEQF